This T cell receptor (beta chain) originates from a study of cytomegalovirus exposure and HLA in healthy donors. Study findings and constraints: The investigators catalogued 160 or so TCR beta chains as cytomegalovirus-associated. The tendency of first-cohort TCR clusters to co-occur in the roughly 110 validation repertoires was identified by a subsequent analysis.

This CDR3 is 11 amino acids long. Trimming shortened V by 4 bases and J by 7 bases, and 5 bases separated the two germline ends. In germline, CDR1 is SGHDT, CDR2 YYEEEE. With respect to this clone: Its matching antigen is unknown.

TCRdb's table, derived via immunoSEQ multiplex PCR, lists solely in-frame clones and lacks some. The top ten hold 1.5% to 2.5% of the sample, which has hundreds of thousands of clones, 80% to 90% seen once. The donors were part of the validation cohort of roughly 130 subjects. That cohort was separate from the first cohort, which comprised fewer than 800 subjects. Sequenced material: PBMCs. The TCR sequence derives from a woman aged 18-35 years in good health and CMV-seropositive. This chain uses TRBV5-6 with TRBJ2-2; D remains unclear. The CDR3 loop is CASSLSGELFF. In nucleotides, the CDR3 is TGTGCCAGCAGCCTTAGCGGGGAGCTGTTTTTT.